The present T cell receptor (beta chain) was sequenced within a study of glioma-infiltrating T cells (dated by TCRdb to the mid-2010s). Regarding the complete study: Sequencing of TCR alpha- and beta-chain repertoires was performed on glioma tissue, on non-neoplastic brain tissue, and on matched peripheral blood mononuclear cells. The paired cohort was made up of three low-grade glioma patients, eight primary glioblastoma patients and three non-glioma patients who contributed non-neoplastic brain tissue. To measure divergence between tissue and blood T-cell populations, each tissue-infiltrating repertoire was compared with the peripheral blood repertoire of the same patient.

CDR1 and CDR2 are read off the germline V gene as MDHEN and SYDVKM. The CDR3 covers 13 residues, taking in both the cysteine and the phenylalanine. Just CDR3 DNA is preserved here, 39 bases in frame from base 1. V loses 8 bases, J loses 3 bases, and the germline ends lie 14 bases apart. At least ten counts were recorded for this clonotype. Its antigen is currently not known. No base qualities exist here, and no much larger clone lies one base off it. The iRepertoire nested amplicon-rescue multiplex PCR (arm-PCR) platform was used to amplify TCR alpha and beta CDR3 regions from RNA. One-step reverse transcription and amplification used roughly 95-400 ng of tissue mRNA or PBMC total RNA as input. Following bead purification, Illumina adapters were added by a secondary multiplex PCR, and the libraries were gel-purified between 200 and 400 bp. Demultiplexing relied on internal 6-nucleotide barcodes carried by the libraries. Sequencing of libraries was performed on an Illumina MiSeq with 2x220 or 2x250 nucleotide paired-end reads. The source study handled its data this way. Paired reads were merged with FLASH 1.2.11 and aligned to the GRCh37 human genome with BWA-MEM before extracting TRA and TRB reads. For V and J assignment, an IMGT-derived reference of cassette sequences and CDR3 motifs that included pseudogenes was used. Three-frame translation of reads was performed, and productive CDR3s were defined as those with a C...FGXG motif and no stop codons. Clonotypes were defined as unique combinations of V-J cassette pair and CDR3 amino acid sequence. Filtering of reads was based on Hamming distance, with the threshold set by the sequence error rate of each sample in mapped regions. TCRdb handled the public reads itself, with Q25 trimming in fastp and clone calling in MiXCR, and kept productive beta chains. Every entry covers one CDR3 protein and lists the most common genes and DNA from its rows. What appears here as the V and J calls and clone size reflects TCRdb's work, not the paper's. Present in this sample are 90,000 to 110,000 distinct CDR3 sequences, about 25% of which were seen just once. Jointly, the top ten make up around a third of the sample.

The research as a whole found: Group comparisons were based on small numbers of patients: three non-neoplastic, three low-grade glioma and several glioblastoma patients. VJ-independent divergence between tissue and blood was found to be below expectation in non-neoplastic patients but above expectation in all gliomas, particularly low-grade gliomas. Only a very small number of CDR3 sequences turned up in both tissue and blood, a result put down to high CDR3 diversity combined with limited sampling.

The chain links TRBV28 with TRBJ2-7; too little of a D gene remains to name it. Sequenced input: glioma tissue, nonneoplastic brain tissue, or PBMCs (not recorded which). The clonotype originates from a human donor with low-grade glioma or glioblastoma, undergoing nonglioma brain surgery, or in good health (not recorded which). The DNA reads as follows: TGTGCCAGCGCCTTGACAAGAAACTACGAGCAGTACTTC. Its protein is CASALTRNYEQYF.